This T cell receptor (beta chain) was captured by sequencing in a study of T cells in Graves' hyperthyroidism and ophthalmopathy. Overall study findings and caveats: Ophthalmopathy, which appeared later, was predicted by the model a median approximately six months before onset.

Each patient was aged 18 to 65 and had newly diagnosed hyperthyroidism of under 2 months' duration. Diagnostic decisions used clinical symptoms, serum thyroxine and TRAb, thyroid ultrasound and orbital computed tomography. CDR1 SGHAT and CDR2 FQNNGV come from the germline V gene. The CDR3 totals 14 residues. Trimming took 5 bases from V and 2 from J; bases not matched to a gene: 5. Researchers amplified the TCR beta CDR3 regions from RNA transcripts. TCR CDR3 regions were first amplified by RT-PCR with HTBI primers. TCRdb processed the multiplex PCR reads anew with MiXCR; each CDR3 protein has one entry. The sample consists of a few hundred thousand distinct CDR3 sequences, approximately 14% of them appearing once. This clonotype was found many times. The antigen remains unidentified.

The source material was blood. The source of this sequence is a woman aged 25 to 45 with Graves' hyperthyroidism. V and J are TRBV11-2 and TRBJ2-7; 8 nucleotides agree with TRBD1. The DNA of the CDR3 is TGTGCCAGCAGCAAAGGGACAGGACCCTACGAGCAGTACTTC. This gives the protein CASSKGTGPYEQYF. Based on the CDR3 plus reference TRBV11-2 and TRBJ2-7, the full variable domain is EAGVAQSPRYKIIEKRQSVAFWCNPISGHATLYWYQQILGQGPKLLIQFQNNGVVDDSQLPKDRFSAERLKGVDSTLKIQPAKLEDSAVYLCASSKGTGPYEQYFGPGTRLTVT.